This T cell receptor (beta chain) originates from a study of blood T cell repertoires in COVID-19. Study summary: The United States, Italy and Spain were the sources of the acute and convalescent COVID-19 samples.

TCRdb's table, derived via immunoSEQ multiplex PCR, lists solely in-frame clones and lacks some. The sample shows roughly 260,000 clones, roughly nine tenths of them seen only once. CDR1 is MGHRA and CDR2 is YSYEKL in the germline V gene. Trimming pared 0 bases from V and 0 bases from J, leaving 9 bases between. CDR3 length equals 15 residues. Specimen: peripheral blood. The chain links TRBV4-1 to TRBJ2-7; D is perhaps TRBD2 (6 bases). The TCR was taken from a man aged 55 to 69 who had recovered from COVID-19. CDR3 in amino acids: CASSQDQEGSYEQYF. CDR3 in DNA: TGCGCCAGCAGCCAAGATCAGGAGGGCTCCTACGAGCAGTACTTC.